The entry below gives a single TCR beta chain sequence along with its context. This sample was taken from a study of technical replicates of blood from a few donors. The table came from immunoSEQ multiplex PCR; TCRdb's copy has only in-frame clones and leaves some out. The table lists 68,000 or so clones, just over 90% of them singletons, with roughly 4.7% in the top ten. Germline CDR1 is MGHDK and CDR2 is SYGVNS. The ends lost 0 bases at V and 2 bases at J; junction bases unmatched: 7. The CDR3 is 17 residues long. This TCR was recovered from a human donor in good health. Some clones in this sample may be carry-over from other donors' samples. The chain links TRBV25-1 to TRBJ2-3, with TRBD2 identical over 8 bases. Sequencing used PBMCs. The CDR3 protein is CASSEYSGGGPTDTQYF. CDR3 DNA: TGTGCCAGCAGTGAATATTCGGGCGGGGGGCCCACAGATACGCAGTATTTT.